The 12 T cell receptor beta chains listed next were all sequenced from one sample in a study of a mutant IDH1 vaccine in newly diagnosed glioma (dated by TCRdb to the early 2020s). The protocol used for the library was the immunoSEQ multiplex PCR assay. This is the immuneACCESS table as TCRdb keeps it, with only in-frame sequences that have V and J called. A part of the clones is gone; compared with another copy, unresolved V genes explain less than half, and the rest is unexplained. This sample holds roughly 25,000 clones; around three quarters were observed only once. 8% of the sample is taken by the ten largest. Antigen specificity for these receptors is unknown. Per the publication, the time point label means: week 11, during vaccination. Every vaccine dose consisted of 300 ug of a 20-mer mutant IDH1 peptide in Montanide, administered subcutaneously together with topical imiquimod. Material: PBMCs, obtained from a glioma patient whose treatment included an IDH1 peptide vaccine. The receptors derive from a man aged 35 to 55 with glioma.

CDR3 loop: CASSLEAVYGYTF. The CDR3 DNA sequence: TGCGCCAGCAGCTTGGAGGCAGTGTATGGCTACACCTTC. J is TRBJ1-2 and V is TRBV5-1; D is undetermined. Per germline, CDR1 SGHRS and CDR2 YFSETQ. V lost 0 bases, J lost 5 bases, and 8 bases lay in between. The CDR3 is 13 residues long.

The chain recombines TRBV2 with TRBJ1-5; TRBD1 is a possible D gene (6 bases). The CDR3 is made up of 15 amino acids. Deletions cut 4 bases from V and 1 base from J, with 11 bases between. Looked up from germline, CDR1 is SNHLY and CDR2 is FYNNEI. This CDR3 reads CASSVNRVSNQPQHF. The CDR3 DNA sequence: TGTGCCAGCAGTGTCAACAGGGTAAGCAATCAGCCCCAGCATTTT.

There are a few counts of this clone. The chain has TRBV4-3 and TRBJ2-6, with D perhaps TRBD2 (5 bases). V lost 0 bases, J lost 0 bases, and 21 bases lay in between. The CDR3 totals 21 residues. In germline, CDR1 is LGHNA, CDR2 YSLEER. The CDR3 region is CASSQDLMREYTYSGANVLTF. The CDR3 nucleotides read TGCGCCAGCAGCCAAGATCTTATGAGGGAGTATACTTACTCTGGGGCCAACGTCCTGACTTTC.

The chain uses TRBV5-5 and TRBJ1-5, with D uncertain. The CDR3 consists of 16 residues. Looked up from germline, CDR1 is SGHKS and CDR2 is YYEKEE (reference sequence). V gave up 2 bases and J gave up 6 bases, with 18 bases separating them. The chain's CDR3 is CASSLRWEVGFQPQHF. The CDR3 DNA reads as TGTGCCAGCAGCTTAAGATGGGAGGTAGGGTTTCAGCCCCAGCATTTT.

The chain uses TRBV9 and TRBJ2-2; D may correspond to TRBD1 or TRBD2 (6 bases each). The CDR3 is made up of 15 amino acids. V dropped 0 bases and J dropped 4 bases, with 10 bases sitting between them. Per the germline V gene, CDR1 is SGDLS and CDR2 is YYNGEE. The DNA of the CDR3 is TGTGCCAGCAGCGTAGAGGAGGGGGTCACCGGGGAGCTGTTTTTT. Translated, it gives CASSVEEGVTGELFF.

V and J are TRBV6-1 and TRBJ2-2, with 9 bases that match TRBD2. The V and J ends lost 4 bases and 2 bases, in that order; junction bases with no gene match: 5. CDR1 MNHNS and CDR2 SASEGT come from the germline V gene. The CDR3 contains 16 residues. CDR3 loop: CASSGKREVNTGELFF. For the CDR3, the DNA is TGTGCCAGCAGTGGGAAGCGGGAGGTCAACACCGGGGAGCTGTTTTTT.

V is TRBV7-7 and J is TRBJ2-5; D may correspond to TRBD1 or TRBD2 (5 bases each). From germline, CDR1 is SSHAT and CDR2 FNYEAQ (reference sequence). The CDR3 length is 13 residues. V gave up 5 bases and J gave up 7 bases, with 14 bases separating them. The CDR3, as DNA: TGTGCCAGCAGCACGACAGCGGCGGGGACCCAGTACTTC. Translating gives CASSTTAAGTQYF. Full variable domain (missing parts from reference TRBV7-7 and TRBJ2-5): GAGVSQSPRYKVTKRGQDVTLRCDPISSHATLYWYQQALGQGPEFLTYFNYEAQPDKSGLPSDRFSAERPEGSISTLTIQRTEQRDSAMYRCASSTTAAGTQYFGPGTRLLVL.

The rearrangement joins TRBV15 to TRBJ2-1; perhaps TRBD2 as D (6 bases). CDR3 size: 16 residues. V lost 3 bases and J 7 bases, leaving 19 bases between the germline ends. Germline CDR1 LNHNV, CDR2 YYDKDF (reference sequence). The CDR3 nucleotides read TGTGCCACCAGCAGCCGGGACTTCATAATTTCGAATGAGCAGTTCTTC. Translating gives CATSSRDFIISNEQFF.

V gene TRBV2 combines with J gene TRBJ1-2; TRBD1 agrees at 8 bases. V dropped 7 bases and J dropped 1; count of bases not matched to a gene: 11. This CDR3 is built from 16 residues. The germline V gene encodes CDR1 SNHLY and CDR2 FYNNEI. CDR3 coding DNA: TGTGCCAGCACCCTTGACAGGGGCGTAAATAACTATGGCTACACCTTC. Protein product: CASTLDRGVNNYGYTF.

This clone was seen just once. The rearrangement uses TRBV11-2 and TRBJ2-7, with a weak D call TRBD2 (5 bases). Looked up from germline, CDR1 is SGHAT and CDR2 is FQNNGV. The CDR3 contains 12 residues. V was cut by 3 bases and J by 4 bases, with 7 bases left in between. CDR3 protein: CASSFRGYEQYF. DNA for the CDR3: TGTGCCAGCAGCTTCCGGGGTTACGAGCAGTACTTC.

This chain links TRBV15 with TRBJ1-1; no firm D call. Between the trimmed V and J ends, which lost 1 base and 0 bases, there was a span of 3 bases. There are 13 residues in the CDR3. Germline CDR1 and CDR2: LNHNV and YYDKDF (reference sequence). The CDR3 protein is CATSRAVNTEAFF. CDR3 nucleotides: TGTGCCACCAGCAGAGCCGTGAACACTGAAGCTTTCTTT.

This clone was seen a handful of times. CDR3 DNA sequence: TGTGCCAGCAGTTACTCGACGACAGGGCGCGACACTGAAGCTTTCTTT. As protein: CASSYSTTGRDTEAFF. V usage is TRBV6-6 and J usage is TRBJ1-1, with TRBD1 matching over 7 bases. This CDR3 is built from 16 residues. V lost 0 bases to trimming and J lost 3 bases; unmatched junction nucleotides: 7. Germline V gives CDR1 MNHNY, CDR2 SVGAGI (reference sequence).